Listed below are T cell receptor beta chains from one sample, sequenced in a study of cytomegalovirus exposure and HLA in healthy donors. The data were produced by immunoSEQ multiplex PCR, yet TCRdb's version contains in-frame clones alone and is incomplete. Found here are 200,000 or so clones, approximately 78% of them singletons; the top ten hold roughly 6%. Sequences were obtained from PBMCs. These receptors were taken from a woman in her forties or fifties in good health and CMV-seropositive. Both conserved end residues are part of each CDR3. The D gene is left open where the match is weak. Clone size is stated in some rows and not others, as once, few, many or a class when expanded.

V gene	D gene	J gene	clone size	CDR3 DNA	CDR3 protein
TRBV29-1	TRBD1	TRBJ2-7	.	TGCAGCGTTGCCCAGGGGGCGAGCGAGCAGTACTTC	CSVAQGASEQYF
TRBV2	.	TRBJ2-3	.	TGTGCCAGCGGGAGGCCCTTCACAGATACGCAGTATTTT	CASGRPFTDTQYF
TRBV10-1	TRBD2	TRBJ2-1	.	TGCGCCAGCAGTACCCCCGGGACTAGTCGCAATGAGCAGTTCTTC	CASSTPGTSRNEQFF
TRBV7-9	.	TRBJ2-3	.	TGTGCCAGCAGCTTAGCAAGGCAGGCCTACACAGATACGCAGTATTTT	CASSLARQAYTDTQYF
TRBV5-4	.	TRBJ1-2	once	TGTGCCATCAGGACAGAAAGGTCCTATGGCTACACCTTC	CAIRTERSYGYTF
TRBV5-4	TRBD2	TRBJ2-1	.	TGTGCCAGCAGCTTGCCTGGGGGGGGTCTCGGAATATCCTACAATGAGCAGTTCTTC	CASSLPGGGLGISYNEQFF
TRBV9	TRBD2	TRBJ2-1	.	TGTGCCAGCAGCGTAGCGGGGGGGAGTTTGGGTGCGAATGAGCAGTTCTTC	CASSVAGGSLGANEQFF
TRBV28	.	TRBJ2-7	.	TGTGCCAGCAGTCCACGCACAATCTCCTCCTCCTACGAGCAGTACTTC	CASSPRTISSSYEQYF
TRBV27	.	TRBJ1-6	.	TGTGCCAGCAGTTTAGGTGCAGGGAGGTATTCACCCCTCCACTTT	CASSLGAGRYSPLHF
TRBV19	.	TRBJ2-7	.	TGTGCCAGTAGTATAGACAGGGGTTCCTACGAGCAGTACTTC	CASSIDRGSYEQYF
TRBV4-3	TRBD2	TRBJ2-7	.	TGCGCCAGCAGCCAAGGGCCCGGGACTAGCGGAATCTTC	CASSQGPGTSGIF
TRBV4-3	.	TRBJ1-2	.	TGCGCCAGCAGCCAAGAATTGTACGGGAGTGGAGGCTACACCTTC	CASSQELYGSGGYTF
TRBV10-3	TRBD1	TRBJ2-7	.	TGTGCCCTTGGGGGACAGGGAGGCAACGAGCAGTACTTC	CALGGQGGNEQYF
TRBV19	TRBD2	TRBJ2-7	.	TGTGCCAGTAGTTCCGGGGGGGCCAACGAGCAGTACTTC	CASSSGGANEQYF
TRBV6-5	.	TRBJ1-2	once	TGTGCCAGCAGTTACCTCACCGAGGCGCGTCACTACACCTTC	CASSYLTEARHYTF
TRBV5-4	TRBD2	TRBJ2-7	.	TGTGCCAGCAGCTTGGGGTCCATCGGGGGGGCCGACGAGCAGTACTTC	CASSLGSIGGADEQYF
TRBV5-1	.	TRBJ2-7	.	TGCGCCAGCAGCTTTATGACAGGAAAGGGGACCCACGAGCAGTACTTC	CASSFMTGKGTHEQYF
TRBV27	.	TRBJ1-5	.	TGTGCCAGCAGTTTGAACAGGGCAAATCAGCCCCAGCATTTT	CASSLNRANQPQHF
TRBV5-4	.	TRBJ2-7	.	TGTGCCAGCAGCCTAGAAGGAGCCTACGAGCAGTACTTC	CASSLEGAYEQYF
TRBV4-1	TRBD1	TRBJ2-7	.	TGCGCCAGCAGCCTTGCCGGGACAGGGGACGAGCAGTACTTC	CASSLAGTGDEQYF
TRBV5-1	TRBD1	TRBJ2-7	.	TGCGCCAGCAGCCTAGGACAGGGACGGGATACCTACGAGCAGTACTTC	CASSLGQGRDTYEQYF
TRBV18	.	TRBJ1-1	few	TGTGCCAGCTCACCACCCGGGAACACTGAAGCTTTCTTT	CASSPPGNTEAFF
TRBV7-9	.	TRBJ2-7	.	TGTGCCAGCAGCTTAGCTGCGCAGGACTCCTACGAGCAGTACTTC	CASSLAAQDSYEQYF
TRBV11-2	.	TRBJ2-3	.	TGTGCCAGCAGCCCGCGGGTGCAGTTAGATACGCAGTATTTT	CASSPRVQLDTQYF
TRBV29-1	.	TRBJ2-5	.	TGCAGCGTTGAAGGGCAGGGAGGAGAGACCCAGTACTTC	CSVEGQGGETQYF
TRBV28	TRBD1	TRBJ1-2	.	TGTGCCAGCAGTTTAGGGGCAGGGGGCTTCTATGGCTACACCTTC	CASSLGAGGFYGYTF
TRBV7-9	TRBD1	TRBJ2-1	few	TGTGCCAGCAGCCATGGACAGGGGGCAGGGGAGCAGTTCTTC	CASSHGQGAGEQFF
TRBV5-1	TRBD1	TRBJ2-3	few	TGCGCCAGCAGTCCACAGGGGGCGATCGATCCCACAGATACGCAGTATTTT	CASSPQGAIDPTDTQYF
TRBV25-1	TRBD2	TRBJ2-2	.	TGTGCCAGCAGTCCGACTAGCGGGAGGAACACCGGGGAGCTGTTTTTT	CASSPTSGRNTGELFF
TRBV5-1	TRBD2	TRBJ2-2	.	TGCGCCAGCAGCATGCTAGCGGGCACCGGGGAGCTGTTTTTT	CASSMLAGTGELFF
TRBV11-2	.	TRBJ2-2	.	TGTGCCAGCACACCAGGGCACACCGGGGAGCTGTTTTTT	CASTPGHTGELFF
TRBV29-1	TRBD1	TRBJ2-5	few	TGCAGCGTATCAGTCTTGACAGGGTCTGAGACCCAGTACTTC	CSVSVLTGSETQYF
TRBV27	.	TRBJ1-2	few	TGTGCCAGCGGTACCCGGGGGGGTTACTATGGCTACACCTTC	CASGTRGGYYGYTF
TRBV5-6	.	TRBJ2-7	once	TGTGCCAGCAGCTTGGCAGTTTACGAGCAGTACTTC	CASSLAVYEQYF
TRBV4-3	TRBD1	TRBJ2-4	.	TGCGCCAGCAGCCAAACATCGCTCGGGACAGCGAGGATTCAGTACTTC	CASSQTSLGTARIQYF
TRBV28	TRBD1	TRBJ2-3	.	TGTGCCAGCAGTTCTGGCAGGGGGAGACCCACAGATACGCAGTATTTT	CASSSGRGRPTDTQYF
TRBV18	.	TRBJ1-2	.	TGTGCCAGCTCACGATCAGGGTTGGCTGGCTACACCTTC	CASSRSGLAGYTF
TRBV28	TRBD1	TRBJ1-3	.	TGTGCCAGCAGTTTATCCGACAGGGCACCTGGAAACACCATATATTTT	CASSLSDRAPGNTIYF
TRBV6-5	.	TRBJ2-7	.	TGTGCCAGCAGTTACTCGATCGGGCAGGGCTACGAGCAGTACTTC	CASSYSIGQGYEQYF
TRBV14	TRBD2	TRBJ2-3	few	TGTGCCAGCAGCCGAGCGGGAGCGGGGAGCCTTAATACGCAGTATTTT	CASSRAGAGSLNTQYF
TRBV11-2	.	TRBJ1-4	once	TGTGCCAGCAGCTTAGCAGGGTTCGAGGAAAAACTGTTTTTT	CASSLAGFEEKLFF
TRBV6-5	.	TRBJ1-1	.	TGTGCCAGCAGCCAACAGCCTAACACTGAAGCTTTCTTT	CASSQQPNTEAFF